These 2 T cell receptor beta chains share one sample of origin, sequenced in a study of T cell changes during pregnancy in multiple sclerosis. The assay was immunoSEQ multiplex PCR, and TCRdb's table has in-frame clones only and misses some. The sample holds 61,000 or so clones, just under 95% seen once. Sample: CD4+ T cells from peripheral blood mononuclear cells, taken before pregnancy. The receptors here all came from a female donor with multiple sclerosis, enrolled in a pregnancy study.

DNA for the CDR3: TGTGCCAGTTCGCCGGGGGGACGAGAGCAGTTCTTC. Residues: CASSPGGREQFF. The chain has TRBV7-2 and TRBJ2-1, with 7 bases matching TRBD2. Germline V CDR1 and CDR2: SGHTA, FQGNSA. The CDR3 sequence is 12 residues long. Trimming took 9 bases from V and 10 from J; bases not matched to a gene: 9.

This chain links TRBV19 with TRBJ2-2; D unclear. CDR3 length: 16 residues. Germline V gives CDR1 LNHDA, CDR2 SQIVND (reference sequence). V was cut by 2 bases and J by 0 bases, with 10 bases left in between. The CDR3 spells CASSILRLTNTGELFF. The CDR3 DNA reads TGTGCCAGTAGTATATTGCGCCTAACGAACACCGGGGAGCTGTTTTTT.